The 5 T cell receptor beta chains given below trace back to one sample, sequenced in a study of blood T cells in healthy people across ages. PCR was performed a second time for about 6 to 12 cycles using a sample-barcoded 5' primer and a J-beta primer mix. TCRdb passed the 5' RACE reads through MiXCR, listing each CDR3 protein once. The table has over 1,500,000 distinct CDR3 sequences, around 50% seen once; the top ten hold around 2.1%. Sequenced sample: blood. The origin of the receptors is a middle-aged woman in good health.

The chain couples TRBV7-6 to TRBJ2-1, with 10 bases matching TRBD2. The CDR3 is made up of 17 amino acids. J gave up 0 bases and V 5 bases, and 7 bases lay outside the gene matches. Germline V gene lookup returns CDR1 SGHVS and CDR2 FNYEAQ. The CDR3 here is CASSHRTSGVSYNEQFF. CDR3 nucleotide sequence: TGTGCCAGCAGCCATAGGACTAGCGGAGTCTCCTACAATGAGCAGTTCTTC. The whole variable domain, remainder taken from reference TRBV7-6 and TRBJ2-1, is GAGVSQSPRYKVTKRGQDVALRCDPISGHVSLYWYRQALGQGPEFLTYFNYEAQQDKSGLPNDRFSAERPEGSISTLTIQRTEQRDSAMYRCASSHRTSGVSYNEQFFGPGTRLTVL.

This clonotype has more than one count but fewer than ten. The gene calls are TRBV3-1 and TRBJ2-5, with D tentatively TRBD2 (6 bases). Trimming pared 4 bases from V and 2 bases from J, leaving 11 bases between. This CDR3 contains 14 residues. In germline, CDR1 is LGHDT, CDR2 YNNKEL (reference sequence). The chain's CDR3 is CASSLMEGQETQYF. CDR3 DNA: TGTGCCAGCAGCCTCATGGAGGGGCAAGAGACCCAGTACTTC.

This clonotype was observed a few times. The gene calls are TRBV4-2 and TRBJ2-1; D tentatively fits TRBD1 or TRBD2 (5 bases each). The CDR3 spans 14 residues. With 0 bases removed from V and 8 bases from J, the gap between germline ends came to 11 bases. The germline V gene encodes CDR1 LGHNA and CDR2 YNFKEQ. In DNA, the CDR3 is TGTGCCAGCAGCCAAGACGAGGGGATCGATGAGCAGTTCTTC. It is translated as CASSQDEGIDEQFF.

The chain couples TRBV7-2 to TRBJ2-4; no definite D call. CDR1 and CDR2 (germline): SGHTA, FQGNSA. The CDR3 is 16 amino acids. V gave up 1 base and J gave up 2 bases, with 12 bases separating them. The CDR3 reads CASSLEATPSKNIQYF. The DNA of the CDR3 is TGTGCCAGCAGCTTAGAAGCGACCCCGTCCAAAAACATTCAGTACTTC.

This clonotype came up a few times. The chain recombines TRBV2 with TRBJ2-1; 15 bases agree with TRBD2. This CDR3 region has 18 residues. V was pared by 4 bases and J by 4 bases, with 8 bases of the junction left unmatched. CDR1 is SNHLY and CDR2 is FYNNEI in the germline V gene. The CDR3 region is CASSGITGTSGGYNEQFF. CDR3 in DNA: TGTGCCAGCAGTGGGATTACTGGGACTAGCGGGGGGTACAATGAGCAGTTCTTC.